This section outlines one T cell receptor (beta chain) sequence together with its context. Its antigen remains unidentified. This sample was included in a study of cytomegalovirus exposure and HLA in healthy donors. Study as a whole: The same platform was used for the 120 validation repertoires and the approximately 670 first-cohort repertoires, a later analysis reported. Broader study findings: The tendency of first-cohort TCR clusters to co-occur in the 90 to 150 validation repertoires was the finding of a later analysis. Altogether, 150 to 200 TCR beta chains were recorded as cytomegalovirus-associated.

Libraries were prepared by immunoSEQ multiplex PCR; TCRdb keeps only in-frame clonotypes and omits some of them. Here the sample spans approximately 150,000 clones, roughly 90% being singletons. The donors formed part of the approximately 120-subject validation cohort, distinct from the roughly 620-subject first cohort. This CDR3 has 13 amino acids. The germline V gene encodes CDR1 MNHNS and CDR2 SASEGT. Trimming took 4 bases from V and 2 from J, leaving 8 bases between them. V and J are TRBV6-1 and TRBJ1-1; D remains ambiguous. The sample taken for sequencing was PBMCs. The TCR was taken from a man younger than 35 in good health and CMV-seropositive. The CDR3 spells CASSVDTNTEAFF. Written as DNA, the CDR3 is TGTGCCAGCAGTGTCGACACTAACACTGAAGCTTTCTTT.